This T cell receptor beta chain was obtained from a study of OX40 agonist ivuxolimab in advanced cancers. For the study at large: In this trial design, patients received ivuxolimab intravenously at 0.01 to 10 mg/kg every 2 weeks. Prior therapy, whether anti-PD-1, anti-PD-L1 or anti-CTLA-4, was allowed, and roughly 40% had some.

Broader study findings: Some nonresponders additionally presented with little normalized T-cell clonal expansion.

The data were produced by immunoSEQ multiplex PCR, yet TCRdb's version contains in-frame clones alone and is incomplete. The profile covers about 99,000 clones, with about 96% appearing a single time and roughly 2% taken by the ten largest. CDR1 SGDLS and CDR2 YYNGEE come from the germline V gene. Trimming removed 5 bases from V and 5 bases from J; junction bases left unmatched: 1. This CDR3 is built from 13 residues. On this clone: Antigen specificity is unknown.

This receptor was identified in an adult with an advanced solid tumor such as melanoma, head and neck, liver or kidney cancer. The sample consisted of CD4+ or CD8+ T cells sorted from blood, taken in a trial of the OX40 agonist ivuxolimab. The chain recombines TRBV9 with TRBJ2-3; 11 nucleotides line up with TRBD2. In nucleotides, the CDR3 is TGTGCCAGCAGTACTAGCGGGGGAGATACGCAGTATTTT. Translated, it gives CASSTSGGDTQYF.